These 25 T cell receptor beta chains came from one sample sequenced in a study of blood T cell repertoires in COVID-19. Produced via immunoSEQ multiplex PCR; TCRdb's table is partial and in-frame only. Of thousands of clones in the sample, around 80% are singletons; the top ten hold 9.5% to 13%. The sequencing sample was made of peripheral blood. These receptors originate from a human donor in a cohort sampled during active COVID-19.

This chain connects TRBV25-1 to TRBJ2-3, with D perhaps TRBD2 (6 bases). The germline V gene encodes CDR1 MGHDK and CDR2 SYGVNS. The CDR3 is made up of 14 amino acids. Between the trimmed V and J ends, which lost 2 bases and 0 bases, there was a span of 6 bases. CDR3 sequence reads: CASSEGTSTDTQYF. The CDR3 bases are TGTGCCAGCAGTGAAGGGACTAGCACAGATACGCAGTATTTT.

V and J are TRBV4-1 and TRBJ2-5, with D hard to call. Germline CDR1 is MGHRA and CDR2 is YSYEKL. V lost 0 bases and J 1 base, leaving 6 bases between the germline ends. CDR3 size: 14 residues. The CDR3 loop reads CASSQDTAQETQYF. CDR3 nucleotide sequence: TGCGCCAGCAGCCAAGATACAGCCCAAGAGACCCAGTACTTC.

The genes are TRBV7-2 and TRBJ1-6; 7 positions match TRBD1. This CDR3 has 16 residues. The germline V gene has CDR1 SGHTA and CDR2 FQGNSA. V shed 5 bases and J 9 bases; nucleotides not matched to a gene: 13. The CDR3 loop reads CASSPADRSRGSPLHF. CDR3 sequence (DNA): TGTGCCAGCAGCCCGGCGGACAGGAGCAGGGGTTCACCCCTCCACTTT.

The chain's CDR3 is CASSSMGGGLTETQYF. CDR3 sequence (DNA): TGCGCCAGCAGCTCCATGGGCGGGGGGCTGACGGAGACCCAGTACTTC. The rearrangement links TRBV5-1 to TRBJ2-5, with 8 positions matching TRBD2. V dropped 3 bases and J dropped 5; count of bases not matched to a gene: 12. Germline lookup yields CDR1 SGHRS and CDR2 YFSETQ. The CDR3 runs 16 residues.

This clone appeared a single time. This chain uses TRBV5-3 with TRBJ1-1, with 8 bases aligning to TRBD1. TRBV5-3 counts as an open reading frame of uncertain function. V shed 3 bases and J 4 bases; nucleotides not matched to a gene: 5. The CDR3 extends over 14 amino acids. The CDR3 coding sequence is TGTGCCAGAAGCTCGACCGGGACAGGCACTGAAGCTTTCTTT. Amino acid sequence: CARSSTGTGTEAFF.

With respect to this clone: Other DNA sequences in this specimen translate into the identical CDR3. This chain's CDR3 is CSASFLAGGGRDTQYF. In nucleotides, the CDR3 is TGCAGTGCTAGTTTCCTCGCGGGGGGGGGCAGGGATACGCAGTATTTT. The rearrangement links TRBV20-1 to TRBJ2-3; 9 nucleotides align to TRBD2. Germline V CDR1 and CDR2: DFQATT, SNEGSKA (reference sequence). The CDR3 contains 16 residues. V was clipped by 3 bases and J by 6 bases; unmatched bases: 13.

The chain joins TRBV7-2 to TRBJ1-4; 7 bases map to TRBD1. CDR3 length equals 15 residues. In germline, CDR1 is SGHTA, CDR2 FQGNSA. V dropped 5 bases and J dropped 2; count of bases not matched to a gene: 5. CDR3 sequence: CASSPQGRTNEKLFF. CDR3 bases: TGTGCCAGCAGCCCACAGGGGAGGACTAATGAAAAACTGTTTTTT.

The rearrangement uses TRBV2 and TRBJ2-5; TRBD2 matches 9 bases. J gave up 5 bases and V 4 bases, and 8 bases lay outside the gene matches. The CDR3 is made up of 15 amino acids. CDR1 SNHLY and CDR2 FYNNEI come from the germline V gene. CDR3 region: CASSGIAGVAETQYF. CDR3 coding DNA: TGTGCCAGCAGTGGTATAGCGGGGGTGGCCGAGACCCAGTACTTC.

The CDR3 sequence is CASSIGQGAWGRSNEQFF. CDR3 nucleotide sequence: TGTGCCAGTAGTATAGGACAGGGGGCATGGGGTCGTTCTAATGAGCAGTTCTTC. The chain has TRBV19 and TRBJ2-1; 10 bases agree with TRBD1. The ends lost 1 base at V and 7 bases at J; junction bases unmatched: 13. CDR3 length: 18 residues. Germline assignment: CDR1 LNHDA and CDR2 SQIVND (reference sequence).

Only one count was recorded for this clone. The V and J genes are TRBV7-9 and TRBJ2-6; weak D call: TRBD1 (6 bases). V gave up 0 bases and J gave up 5 bases, with 17 bases separating them. Germline lookup yields CDR1 SEHNR and CDR2 FQNEAQ (reference sequence). The CDR3 spans 18 residues. The CDR3 coding sequence is TGTGCCAGCAGCTTAGCCCTTCCCAGGGGCGATTGGGCCAACGTCCTGACTTTC. Translated: CASSLALPRGDWANVLTF.

This clone showed up just a few times. J is TRBJ1-1 and V is TRBV19; D not certain. The CDR3 is made up of 13 amino acids. Between the trimmed V and J ends, which lost 3 bases and 4 bases, there was a span of 9 bases. Germline-derived CDR1 and CDR2 are LNHDA and SQIVND (reference sequence). The CDR3 is CASSIKSGTEAFF. CDR3 in DNA: TGTGCCAGTAGTATTAAGTCAGGCACTGAAGCTTTCTTT.

V is TRBV10-1 and J is TRBJ1-1; D is possibly TRBD1 (5 bases). There are 14 residues in the CDR3. Germline assignment: CDR1 WNHNN and CDR2 SYGVQD (reference sequence). V was trimmed by 0 bases and J by 5 bases, leaving 10 bases between them. Here the CDR3 DNA reads TGCGCCAGCAGTGAGTCGGGGCGCGAGACTGAAGCTTTCTTT. This codes for CASSESGRETEAFF.

V usage is TRBV2 and J usage is TRBJ1-4; D unresolved. The CDR3 extends over 14 amino acids. V was pared by 7 bases and J by 0 bases, with 9 bases between. Germline CDR1 reads SNHLY; CDR2 reads FYNNEI. The CDR3 region has the DNA TGTGCCAGCAATTTACAATCAACTAATGAAAAACTGTTTTTT. Its translation: CASNLQSTNEKLFF.

This clone turned up a few times. This chain connects TRBV7-8 to TRBJ2-3; TRBD1 agrees at 9 bases. CDR3 length equals 20 residues. J gave up 2 bases and V 3 bases, and 18 bases lay outside the gene matches. Germline CDR1 reads SGHVS; CDR2 reads FQNEAQ. The CDR3 DNA reads as TGTGCCAGCAGCTTGCGGAGAACAGGGGGCGCAGTGGGTCCCACAGATACGCAGTATTTT. Translated, it gives CASSLRRTGGAVGPTDTQYF.

V usage is TRBV5-4 and J usage is TRBJ2-5; 9 bases map to TRBD1. Germline V CDR1 and CDR2: SGHNT, YYREEE (reference sequence). The CDR3 runs to 14 residues. V shed 3 bases and J 4 bases; nucleotides not matched to a gene: 4. The CDR3: CASSSKDRGETQYF. For the CDR3, the DNA is TGTGCCAGCAGCTCAAAGGACAGGGGAGAGACCCAGTACTTC.

The chain employs TRBV5-1 and TRBJ1-2, with D possibly matching TRBD1 (6 bases). V lost 3 bases to trimming and J lost 7 bases, with 13 bases between them. From germline, CDR1 is SGHRS and CDR2 YFSETQ. The CDR3 consists of 13 residues. For the CDR3, the DNA is TGCGCCAGCAGCTACACACAGGGAACTGGCTACACCTTC. Translating gives CASSYTQGTGYTF. Full variable domain (missing parts from reference TRBV5-1 and TRBJ1-2): KAGVTQTPRYLIKTRGQQVTLSCSPISGHRSVSWYQQTPGQGLQFLFEYFSETQRNKGNFPGRFSGRQFSNSRSEMNVSTLELGDSALYLCASSYTQGTGYTFGSGTRLTVV.

The chain uses TRBV29-1 and TRBJ1-2; D is possibly TRBD1 (6 bases). Germline-derived CDR1 and CDR2 are SQVTM and ANQGSEA. The CDR3 totals 13 residues. The germline V and J ends were trimmed by 2 bases and 4 bases, with 11 bases remaining between them. The CDR3 sequence: CSVESAGVYGYTF. The DNA for the CDR3 is TGCAGCGTTGAATCGGCAGGGGTCTATGGCTACACCTTC.

The rearrangement joins TRBV7-9 to TRBJ1-2; D unclear. The CDR3 is 15 residues long. Trimming took 5 bases from V and 0 from J, leaving 13 bases between them. From germline, CDR1 is SEHNR and CDR2 FQNEAQ (reference sequence). The CDR3 protein is CASSAETTANYGYTF. The CDR3 bases are TGTGCCAGCAGCGCCGAGACCACAGCTAACTATGGCTACACCTTC. The full variable domain, completed using reference TRBV7-9 and TRBJ1-2, is DTGVSQNPRHKITKRGQNVTFRCDPISEHNRLYWYRQTLGQGPEFLTYFQNEAQLEKSRLLSDRFSAERPKGSFSTLEIQRTEQGDSAMYLCASSAETTANYGYTFGSGTRLTVV.

V and J are TRBV19 and TRBJ1-2; TRBD1 matches 7 bases. The V segment lost 4 bases and the J segment 4 bases; nucleotides outside the gene matches: 6. The CDR3 totals 14 residues. CDR1 is LNHDA and CDR2 is SQIVND in the germline V gene (reference sequence). CDR3 sequence reads: CASSTPGQFYGYTF. DNA for the CDR3: TGTGCCAGTAGTACCCCGGGACAGTTCTATGGCTACACCTTC.

The J gene is TRBJ2-7, the V gene TRBV4-3; D perhaps matches TRBD1 (6 bases). There are 15 residues in the CDR3. The germline V gene has CDR1 LGHNA and CDR2 YSLEER. The ends were cut back, 1 base at V and 0 bases at J, with 10 bases in the middle. DNA of the CDR3: TGCGCCAGCAGCCAAGGGCAGGGACACTCCTACGAGCAGTACTTC. Protein sequence: CASSQGQGHSYEQYF.

This clone was counted a single time. The CDR3: CASAPGGTRTGNTIYF. The DNA of the CDR3 is TGTGCCAGCGCCCCGGGGGGCACTCGGACTGGAAACACCATATATTTT. The V call is TRBV11-3, the J call TRBJ1-3; TRBD1 might be the D (6 bases). The CDR3 runs to 16 residues. The germline gives CDR1 SGHNT, CDR2 YENEEA. V was cut by 8 bases and J by 2 bases, with 19 bases left in between.

The gene calls are TRBV27 and TRBJ2-7, with D possibly TRBD2 on 5 matching bases. The CDR3 covers 15 residues. V was pared by 5 bases and J by 1 base, with 15 bases between. CDR1 MNHEY and CDR2 SMNVEV come from the germline V gene (reference sequence). The CDR3 DNA reads TGTGCCAGCAGTCCTGACAATTCGGGGTCCTACGAGCAGTACTTC. Translation: CASSPDNSGSYEQYF.

The chain couples TRBV7-2 to TRBJ1-4; D might be TRBD1 (6 bases). The CDR3 runs to 15 residues. Trimming removed 5 bases from V and 3 bases from J, with 13 bases in between. Germline V gene lookup returns CDR1 SGHTA and CDR2 FQGNSA. This chain's CDR3 is CASSPRQGSNEKLFF. The CDR3 DNA follows: TGTGCCAGCAGCCCTCGGCAGGGGTCTAATGAAAAACTGTTTTTT.

The V call is TRBV5-1, the J call TRBJ1-1; D is perhaps TRBD1 (5 bases). Per the germline V gene, CDR1 is SGHRS and CDR2 is YFSETQ. The germline V and J ends were trimmed by 0 bases and 1 base, with 7 bases remaining between them. This CDR3 is 14 amino acids long. CDR3 protein: CASSLEQGNTEAFF. CDR3 DNA sequence: TGCGCCAGCAGCTTGGAGCAGGGGAACACTGAAGCTTTCTTT.

The chain recombines TRBV6-4 with TRBJ2-1, with 10 bases lining up with TRBD1. V dropped 8 bases and J dropped 8; count of bases not matched to a gene: 12. CDR1 is MRHNA and CDR2 is SNTAGT in the germline V gene. The CDR3 is made up of 15 amino acids. The CDR3 DNA follows: TGTGCCAGCGGACAACCGGGACAGGGGTTCGATGAGCAGTTCTTC. Translation: CASGQPGQGFDEQFF.